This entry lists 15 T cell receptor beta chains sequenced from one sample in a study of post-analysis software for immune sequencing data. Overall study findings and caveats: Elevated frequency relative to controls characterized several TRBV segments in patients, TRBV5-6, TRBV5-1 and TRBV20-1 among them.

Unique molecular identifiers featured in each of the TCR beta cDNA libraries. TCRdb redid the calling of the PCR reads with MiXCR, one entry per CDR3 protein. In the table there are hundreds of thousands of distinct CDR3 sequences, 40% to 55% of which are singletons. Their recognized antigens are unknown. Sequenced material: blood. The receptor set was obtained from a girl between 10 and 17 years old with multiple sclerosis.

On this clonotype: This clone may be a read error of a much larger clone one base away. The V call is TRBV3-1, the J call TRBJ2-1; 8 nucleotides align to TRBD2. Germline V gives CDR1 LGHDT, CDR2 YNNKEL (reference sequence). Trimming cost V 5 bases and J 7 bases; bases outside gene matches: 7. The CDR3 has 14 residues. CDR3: CASSKRERRNEQFF. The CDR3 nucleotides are TGTGCCAGCAGCAAGCGGGAGAGAAGGAATGAGCAGTTCTTC.

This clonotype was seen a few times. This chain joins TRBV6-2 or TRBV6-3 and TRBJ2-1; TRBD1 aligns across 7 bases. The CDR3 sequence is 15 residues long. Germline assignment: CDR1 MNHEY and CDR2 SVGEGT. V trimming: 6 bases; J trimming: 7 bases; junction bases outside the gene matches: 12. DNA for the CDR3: TGTGCCAGCAGCCCCAGGGGGAGCAAGGTAAATGAGCAGTTCTTC. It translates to CASSPRGSKVNEQFF.

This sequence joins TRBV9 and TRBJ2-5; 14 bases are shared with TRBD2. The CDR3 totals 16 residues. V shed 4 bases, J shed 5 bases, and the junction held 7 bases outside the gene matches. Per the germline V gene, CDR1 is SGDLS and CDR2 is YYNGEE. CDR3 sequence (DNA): TGTGCCAGCAGCTCCATGACTAGCGGGAGGGGGGAGACCCAGTACTTC. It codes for CASSSMTSGRGETQYF.

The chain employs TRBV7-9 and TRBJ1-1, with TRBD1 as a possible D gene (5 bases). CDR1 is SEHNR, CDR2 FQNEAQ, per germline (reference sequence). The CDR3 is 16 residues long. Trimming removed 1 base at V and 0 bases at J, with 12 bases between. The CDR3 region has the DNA TGTGCCAGCAGCTTAGATAGATCCAGGGTGAACACTGAAGCTTTCTTT. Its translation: CASSLDRSRVNTEAFF.

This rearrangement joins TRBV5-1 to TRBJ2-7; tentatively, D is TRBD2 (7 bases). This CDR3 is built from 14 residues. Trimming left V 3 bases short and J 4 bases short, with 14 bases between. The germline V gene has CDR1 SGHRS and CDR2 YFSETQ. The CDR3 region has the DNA TGCGCCAGCAGCTGGGGGGCGGGAGCGTACGAGCAGTACTTC. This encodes CASSWGAGAYEQYF.

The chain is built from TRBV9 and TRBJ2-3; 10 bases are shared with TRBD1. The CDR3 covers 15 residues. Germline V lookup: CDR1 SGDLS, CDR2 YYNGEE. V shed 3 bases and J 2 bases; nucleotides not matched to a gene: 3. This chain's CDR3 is CASSETGGFTDTQYF. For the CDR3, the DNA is TGTGCCAGCAGCGAGACAGGGGGCTTCACAGATACGCAGTATTTT.

The CDR3, as DNA: TGCAGTGCTAGAGATAGGACTAGCGTTAGCGCAGATACGCAGTATTTT. This encodes CSARDRTSVSADTQYF. The chain links TRBV20-1 to TRBJ2-3; 9 positions match TRBD2. CDR3 length: 16 residues. Germline CDR1 reads DFQATT; CDR2 reads SNEGSKA (reference sequence). Trimming removed 0 bases from V and 4 bases from J; junction bases left unmatched: 8.

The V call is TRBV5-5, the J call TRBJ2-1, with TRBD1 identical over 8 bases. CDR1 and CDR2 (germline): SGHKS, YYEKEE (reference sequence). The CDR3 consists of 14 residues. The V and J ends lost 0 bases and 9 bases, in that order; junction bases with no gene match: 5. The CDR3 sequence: CASSLGQGWVEQFF. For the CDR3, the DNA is TGTGCCAGCAGCTTGGGACAGGGGTGGGTTGAGCAGTTCTTC.

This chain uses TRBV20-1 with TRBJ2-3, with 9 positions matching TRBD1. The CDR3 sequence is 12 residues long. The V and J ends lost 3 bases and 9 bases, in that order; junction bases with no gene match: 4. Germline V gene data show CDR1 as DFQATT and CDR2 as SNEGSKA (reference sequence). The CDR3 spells CSARRDRETQYF. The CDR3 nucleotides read TGCAGTGCTAGGAGGGACAGGGAAACGCAGTATTTT.

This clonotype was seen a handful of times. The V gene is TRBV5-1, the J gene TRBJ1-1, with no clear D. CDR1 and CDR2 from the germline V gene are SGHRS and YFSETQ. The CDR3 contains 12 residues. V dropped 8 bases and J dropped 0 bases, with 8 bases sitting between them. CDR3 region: CARRPLNTEAFF. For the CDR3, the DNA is TGCGCCAGACGGCCCCTGAACACTGAAGCTTTCTTT.

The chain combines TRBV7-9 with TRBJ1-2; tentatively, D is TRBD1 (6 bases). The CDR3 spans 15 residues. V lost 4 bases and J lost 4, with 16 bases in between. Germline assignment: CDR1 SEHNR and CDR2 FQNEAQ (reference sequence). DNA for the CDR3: TGTGCCAGCAGCTACGCAGCCCTACAGGGCTATGGCTACACCTTC. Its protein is CASSYAALQGYGYTF.

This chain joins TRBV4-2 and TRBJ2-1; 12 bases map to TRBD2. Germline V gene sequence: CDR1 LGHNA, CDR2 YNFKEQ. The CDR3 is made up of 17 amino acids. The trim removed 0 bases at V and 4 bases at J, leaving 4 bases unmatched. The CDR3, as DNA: TGTGCCAGCAGCCAAGAGCTAGCGGGAGGGATATACAATGAGCAGTTCTTC. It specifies CASSQELAGGIYNEQFF.

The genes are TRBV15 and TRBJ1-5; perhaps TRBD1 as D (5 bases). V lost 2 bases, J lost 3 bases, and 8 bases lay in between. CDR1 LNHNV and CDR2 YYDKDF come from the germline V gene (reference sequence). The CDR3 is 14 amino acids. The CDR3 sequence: CATSRWGDNQPQHF. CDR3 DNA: TGTGCCACCAGCAGATGGGGCGACAATCAGCCCCAGCATTTT.

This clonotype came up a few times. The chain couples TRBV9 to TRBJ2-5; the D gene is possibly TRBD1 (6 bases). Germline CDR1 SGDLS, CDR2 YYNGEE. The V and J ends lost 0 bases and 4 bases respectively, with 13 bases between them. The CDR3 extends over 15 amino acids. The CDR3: CASSVVQGVGETQYF. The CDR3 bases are TGTGCCAGCAGCGTAGTACAGGGCGTAGGAGAGACCCAGTACTTC.

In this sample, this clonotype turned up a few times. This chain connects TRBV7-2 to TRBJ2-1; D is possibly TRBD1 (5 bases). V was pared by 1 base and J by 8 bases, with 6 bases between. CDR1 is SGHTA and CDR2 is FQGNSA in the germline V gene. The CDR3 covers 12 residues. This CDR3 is CASSLVGDEQFF. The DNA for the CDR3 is TGTGCCAGCAGCTTAGTAGGGGATGAGCAGTTCTTC.